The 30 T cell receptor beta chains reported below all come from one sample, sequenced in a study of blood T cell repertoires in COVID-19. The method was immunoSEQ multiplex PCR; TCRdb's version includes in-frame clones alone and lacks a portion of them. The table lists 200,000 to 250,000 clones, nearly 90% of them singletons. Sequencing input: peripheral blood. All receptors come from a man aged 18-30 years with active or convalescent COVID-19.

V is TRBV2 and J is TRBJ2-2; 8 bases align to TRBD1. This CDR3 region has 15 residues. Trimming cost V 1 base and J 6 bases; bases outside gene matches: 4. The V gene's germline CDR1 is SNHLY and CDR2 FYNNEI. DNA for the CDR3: TGTGCCAGCAGTGAAGAGGCAGGGGGCTCCGGGGAGCTGTTTTTT. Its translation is CASSEEAGGSGELFF.

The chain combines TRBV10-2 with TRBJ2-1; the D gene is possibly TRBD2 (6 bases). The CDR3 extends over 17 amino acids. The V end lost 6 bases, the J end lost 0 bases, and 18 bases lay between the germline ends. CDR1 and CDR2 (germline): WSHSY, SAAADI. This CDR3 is CASSHQPSAISYNEQFF. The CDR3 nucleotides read TGCGCCAGCAGCCACCAACCTAGCGCTATCTCCTACAATGAGCAGTTCTTC.

The CDR3 protein is CASSADQGFNNSPLHF. The CDR3 coding sequence is TGTGCCAGCAGCGCAGATCAGGGTTTTAATAATTCACCCCTCCACTTT. The V call is TRBV5-6, the J call TRBJ1-6; D perhaps matches TRBD1 (5 bases). The V end lost 4 bases, the J end lost 5 bases, and 16 bases lay between the germline ends. CDR3 size: 16 residues. CDR1 and CDR2 (germline): SGHDT, YYEEEE.

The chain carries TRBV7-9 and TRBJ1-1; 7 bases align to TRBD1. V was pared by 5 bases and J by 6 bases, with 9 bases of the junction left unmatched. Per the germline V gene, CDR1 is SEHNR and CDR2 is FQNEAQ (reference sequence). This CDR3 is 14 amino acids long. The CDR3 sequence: CASSLDRQGPEAFF. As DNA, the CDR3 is TGTGCCAGCAGCCTTGATCGACAGGGCCCTGAAGCTTTCTTT.

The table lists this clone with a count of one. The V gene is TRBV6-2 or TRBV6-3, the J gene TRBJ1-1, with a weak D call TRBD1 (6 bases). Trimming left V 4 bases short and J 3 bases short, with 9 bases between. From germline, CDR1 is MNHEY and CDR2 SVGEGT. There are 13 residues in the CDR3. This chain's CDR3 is CASSWGQYTEAFF. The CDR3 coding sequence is TGTGCCAGCAGTTGGGGGCAGTACACTGAAGCTTTCTTT.

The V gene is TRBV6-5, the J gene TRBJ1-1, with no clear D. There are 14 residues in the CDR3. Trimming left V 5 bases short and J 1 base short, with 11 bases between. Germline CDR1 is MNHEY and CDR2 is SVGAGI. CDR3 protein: CASSILQWNTEAFF. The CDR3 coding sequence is TGTGCCAGCAGTATATTACAGTGGAACACTGAAGCTTTCTTT.

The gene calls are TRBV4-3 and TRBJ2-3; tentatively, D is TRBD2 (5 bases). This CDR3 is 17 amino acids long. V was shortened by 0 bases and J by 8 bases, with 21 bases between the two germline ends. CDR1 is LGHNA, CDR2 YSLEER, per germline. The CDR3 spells CASSQEPGSASEGTQYF. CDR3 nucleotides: TGCGCCAGCAGCCAAGAACCCGGCTCGGCTAGTGAGGGTACGCAGTATTTT.

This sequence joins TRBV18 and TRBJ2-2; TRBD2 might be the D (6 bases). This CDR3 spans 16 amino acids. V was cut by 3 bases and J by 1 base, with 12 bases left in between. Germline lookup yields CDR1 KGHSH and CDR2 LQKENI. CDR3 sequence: CASSPLGGENTGELFF. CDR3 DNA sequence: TGTGCCAGCTCACCGCTCGGGGGTGAGAACACCGGGGAGCTGTTTTTT.

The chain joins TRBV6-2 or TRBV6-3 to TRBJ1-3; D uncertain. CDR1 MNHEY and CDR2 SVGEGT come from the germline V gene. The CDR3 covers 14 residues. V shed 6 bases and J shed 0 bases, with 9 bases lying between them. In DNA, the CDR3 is TGTGCCAGCAGCCCTCTTTTCTCTGGAAACACCATATATTTT. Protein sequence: CASSPLFSGNTIYF.

CDR3 sequence: CASSQERRLYEQYF. As DNA, the CDR3 is TGCGCCAGCAGCCAAGAAAGGCGGCTTTACGAGCAGTACTTC. The chain couples TRBV4-3 to TRBJ2-7; D uncertain. Germline V gene data show CDR1 as LGHNA and CDR2 as YSLEER. This CDR3 spans 14 amino acids. V was pared by 0 bases and J by 4 bases, with 10 bases between.

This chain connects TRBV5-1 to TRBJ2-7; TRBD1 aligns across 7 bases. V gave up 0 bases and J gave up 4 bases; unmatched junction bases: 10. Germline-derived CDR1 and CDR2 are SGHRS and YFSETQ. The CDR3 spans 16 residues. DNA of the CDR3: TGCGCCAGCAGCTTGGCCTTCGGGACAGCCCCGTACGAGCAGTACTTC. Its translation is CASSLAFGTAPYEQYF.

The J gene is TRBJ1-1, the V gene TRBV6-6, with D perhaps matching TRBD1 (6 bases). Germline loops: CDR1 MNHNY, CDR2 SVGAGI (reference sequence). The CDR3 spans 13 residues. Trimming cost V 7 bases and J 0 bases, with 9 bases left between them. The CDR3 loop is CASIGQLNTEAFF. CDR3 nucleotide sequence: TGTGCCAGCATCGGACAGTTGAACACTGAAGCTTTCTTT.

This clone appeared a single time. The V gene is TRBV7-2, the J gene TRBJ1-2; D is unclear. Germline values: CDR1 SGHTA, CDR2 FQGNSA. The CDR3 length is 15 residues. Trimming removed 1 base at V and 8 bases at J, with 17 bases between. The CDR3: CASSLDLYNSGGYTF. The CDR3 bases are TGTGCCAGCAGCTTAGACCTTTATAATTCGGGGGGCTACACCTTC.

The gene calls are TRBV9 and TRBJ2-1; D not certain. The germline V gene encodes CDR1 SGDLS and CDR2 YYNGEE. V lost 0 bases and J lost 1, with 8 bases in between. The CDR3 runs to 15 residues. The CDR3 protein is CASSVGLGSYNEQFF. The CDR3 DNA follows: TGTGCCAGCAGCGTAGGACTCGGGTCCTACAATGAGCAGTTCTTC. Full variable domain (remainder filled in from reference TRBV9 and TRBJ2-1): DSGVTQTPKHLITATGQRVTLRCSPRSGDLSVYWYQQSLDQGLQFLIQYYNGEERAKGNILERFSAQQFPDLHSELNLSSLELGDSALYFCASSVGLGSYNEQFFGPGTRLTVL.

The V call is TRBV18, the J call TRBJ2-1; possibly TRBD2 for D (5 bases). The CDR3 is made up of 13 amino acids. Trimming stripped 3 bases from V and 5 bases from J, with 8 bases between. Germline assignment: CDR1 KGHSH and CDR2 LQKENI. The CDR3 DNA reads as TGTGCCAGCTCACCGGCCGGGAACAATGAGCAGTTCTTC. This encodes CASSPAGNNEQFF.

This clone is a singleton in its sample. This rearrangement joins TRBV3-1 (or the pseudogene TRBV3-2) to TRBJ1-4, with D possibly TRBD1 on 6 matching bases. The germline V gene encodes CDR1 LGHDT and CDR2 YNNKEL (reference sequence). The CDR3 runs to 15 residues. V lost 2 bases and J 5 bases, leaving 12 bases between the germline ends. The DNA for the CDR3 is TGTGCCAGCAGCCAAAATACAGGGTTGAATGAAAAACTGTTTTTT. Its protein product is CASSQNTGLNEKLFF.

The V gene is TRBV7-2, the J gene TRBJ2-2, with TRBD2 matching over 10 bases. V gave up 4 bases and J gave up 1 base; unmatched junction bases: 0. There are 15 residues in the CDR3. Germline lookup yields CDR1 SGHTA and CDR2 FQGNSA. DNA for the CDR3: TGTGCCAGCAGCTGGACTAGCGGGAACACCGGGGAGCTGTTTTTT. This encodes CASSWTSGNTGELFF.

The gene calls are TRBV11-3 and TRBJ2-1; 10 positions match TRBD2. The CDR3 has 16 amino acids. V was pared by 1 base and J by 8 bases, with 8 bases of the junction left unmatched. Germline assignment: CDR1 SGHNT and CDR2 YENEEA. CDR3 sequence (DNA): TGTGCCAGCAGCTTAGCCCCTAGCGGGAGCCGAGATGAGCAGTTCTTC. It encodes CASSLAPSGSRDEQFF.

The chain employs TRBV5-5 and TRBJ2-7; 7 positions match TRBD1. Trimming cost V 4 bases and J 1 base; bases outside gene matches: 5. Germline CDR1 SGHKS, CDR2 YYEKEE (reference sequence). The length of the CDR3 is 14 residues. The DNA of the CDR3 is TGTGCCAGCAGCGCTACAGGGGTATCCTACGAGCAGTACTTC. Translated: CASSATGVSYEQYF.

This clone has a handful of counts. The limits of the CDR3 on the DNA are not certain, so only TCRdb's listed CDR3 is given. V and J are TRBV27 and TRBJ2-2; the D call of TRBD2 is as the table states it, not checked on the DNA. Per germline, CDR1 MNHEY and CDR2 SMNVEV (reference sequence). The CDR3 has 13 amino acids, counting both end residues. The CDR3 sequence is CASSSSRTGELFF.

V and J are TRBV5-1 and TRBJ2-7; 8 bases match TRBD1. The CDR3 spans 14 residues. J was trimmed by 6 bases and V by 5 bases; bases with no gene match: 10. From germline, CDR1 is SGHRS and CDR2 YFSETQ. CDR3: CASSPGTGLAEQYF. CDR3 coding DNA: TGCGCCAGCAGTCCCGGGACAGGCCTCGCCGAGCAGTACTTC.

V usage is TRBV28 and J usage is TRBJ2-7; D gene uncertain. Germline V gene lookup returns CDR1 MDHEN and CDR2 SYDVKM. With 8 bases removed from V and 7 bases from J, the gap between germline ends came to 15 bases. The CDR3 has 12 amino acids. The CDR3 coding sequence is TGTGCCAGCTCAACCCCCGGGTGGGAGCAGTACTTC. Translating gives CASSTPGWEQYF.

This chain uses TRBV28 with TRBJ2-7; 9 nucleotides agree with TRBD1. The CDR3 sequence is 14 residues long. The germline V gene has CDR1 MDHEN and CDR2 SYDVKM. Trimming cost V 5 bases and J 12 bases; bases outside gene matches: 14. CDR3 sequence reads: CASSPLVTGGYWYF. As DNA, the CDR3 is TGTGCCAGCAGTCCCCTGGTGACAGGGGGGTATTGGTACTTC.

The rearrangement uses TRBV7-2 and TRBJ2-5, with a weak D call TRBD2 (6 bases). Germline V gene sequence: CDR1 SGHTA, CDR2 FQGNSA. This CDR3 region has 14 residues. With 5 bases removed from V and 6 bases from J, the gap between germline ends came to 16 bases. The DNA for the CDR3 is TGTGCCAGCAGCGTGGACTGGGGCGGGAAGACCCAGTACTTC. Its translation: CASSVDWGGKTQYF.

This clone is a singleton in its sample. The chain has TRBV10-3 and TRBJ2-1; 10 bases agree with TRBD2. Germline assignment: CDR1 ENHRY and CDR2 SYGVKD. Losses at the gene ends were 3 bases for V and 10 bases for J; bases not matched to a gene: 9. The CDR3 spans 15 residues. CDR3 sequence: CAISDGASGSEEQFF. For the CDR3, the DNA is TGTGCCATCAGTGACGGGGCTAGCGGGAGTGAGGAGCAGTTCTTC.

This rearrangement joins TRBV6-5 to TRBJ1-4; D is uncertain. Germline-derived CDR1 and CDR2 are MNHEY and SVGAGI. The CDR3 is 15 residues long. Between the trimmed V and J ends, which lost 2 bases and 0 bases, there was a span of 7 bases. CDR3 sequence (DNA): TGTGCCAGCAGTTACGAGGCGACAACTAATGAAAAACTGTTTTTT. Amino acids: CASSYEATTNEKLFF.

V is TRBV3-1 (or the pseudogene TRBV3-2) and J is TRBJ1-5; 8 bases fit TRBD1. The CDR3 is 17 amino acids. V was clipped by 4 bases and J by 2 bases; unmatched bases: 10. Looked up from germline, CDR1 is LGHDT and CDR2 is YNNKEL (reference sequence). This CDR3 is CASSRDRGEDGNQPQHF. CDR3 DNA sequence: TGTGCCAGCAGCCGAGACAGGGGAGAAGACGGCAATCAGCCCCAGCATTTT.

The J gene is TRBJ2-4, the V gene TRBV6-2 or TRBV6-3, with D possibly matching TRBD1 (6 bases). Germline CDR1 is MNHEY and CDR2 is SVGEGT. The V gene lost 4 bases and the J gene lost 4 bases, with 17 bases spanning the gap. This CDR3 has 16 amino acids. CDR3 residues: CASSFSRQGLKNIQYF. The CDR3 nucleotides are TGTGCCAGCAGTTTCAGTCGGCAGGGGTTGAAAAACATTCAGTACTTC.

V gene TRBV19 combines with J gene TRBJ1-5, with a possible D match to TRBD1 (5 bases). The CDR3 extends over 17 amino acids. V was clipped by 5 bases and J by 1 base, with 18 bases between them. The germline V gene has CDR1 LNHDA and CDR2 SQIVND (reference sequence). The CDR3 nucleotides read TGTGCCAGTAGTGGGTCAGGGTTCCCCCTAAGCAATCAGCCCCAGCATTTT. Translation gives CASSGSGFPLSNQPQHF.

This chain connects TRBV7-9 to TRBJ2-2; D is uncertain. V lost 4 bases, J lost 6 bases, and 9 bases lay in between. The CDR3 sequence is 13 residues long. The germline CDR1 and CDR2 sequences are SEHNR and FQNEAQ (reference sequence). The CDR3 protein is CASSYVVAGELFF. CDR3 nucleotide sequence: TGTGCCAGCAGCTACGTAGTAGCCGGGGAGCTGTTTTTT. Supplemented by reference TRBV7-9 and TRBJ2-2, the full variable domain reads DTGVSQNPRHKITKRGQNVTFRCDPISEHNRLYWYRQTLGQGPEFLTYFQNEAQLEKSRLLSDRFSAERPKGSFSTLEIQRTEQGDSAMYLCASSYVVAGELFFGEGSRLTVL.